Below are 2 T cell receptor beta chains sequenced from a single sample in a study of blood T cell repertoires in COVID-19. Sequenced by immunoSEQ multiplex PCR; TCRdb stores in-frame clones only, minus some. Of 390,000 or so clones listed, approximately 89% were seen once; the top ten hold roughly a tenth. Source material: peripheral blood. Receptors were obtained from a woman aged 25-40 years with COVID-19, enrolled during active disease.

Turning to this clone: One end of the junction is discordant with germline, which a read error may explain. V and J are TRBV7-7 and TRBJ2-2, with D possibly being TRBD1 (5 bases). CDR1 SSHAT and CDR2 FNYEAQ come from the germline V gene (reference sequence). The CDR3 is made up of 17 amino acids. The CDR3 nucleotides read TGTGCTAGCAGCCTCAGGCCCTGGGGCGGACCCACCGGGGAGCTGTTTTTT. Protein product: CASSLRPWGGPTGELFF.

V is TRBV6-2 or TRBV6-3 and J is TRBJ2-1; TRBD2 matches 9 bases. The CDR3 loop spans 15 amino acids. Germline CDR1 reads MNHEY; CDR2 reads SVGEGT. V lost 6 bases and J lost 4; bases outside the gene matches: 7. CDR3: CASSLLAGTYNEQFF. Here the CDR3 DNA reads TGTGCCAGCAGCCTCCTAGCGGGAACTTACAATGAGCAGTTCTTC.